What follows are 23 T cell receptor beta chains derived from one specimen sequenced in a study of technical replicates of blood from a handful of donors. Here immunoSEQ multiplex PCR was the method, and the copy in TCRdb shows in-frame clones only, minus some. The sample includes approximately 13,000 clones, approximately 80% of them seen just once. The sample comprised PBMCs. Source of these receptors: a human donor in good health.

The CDR3 DNA reads as TGCGCCAGCAGCTTGGAGGCGACTAGCGTCTACGAGCAGTACTTC. Its protein is CASSLEATSVYEQYF. This chain connects TRBV5-1 to TRBJ2-7, with 8 bases identical to TRBD2. Germline CDR1 reads SGHRS; CDR2 reads YFSETQ. The CDR3 is 15 amino acids. The V and J ends lost 0 bases and 3 bases, in that order; junction bases with no gene match: 5. Combining the CDR3 with reference TRBV5-1 and TRBJ2-7 gives the whole variable domain KAGVTQTPRYLIKTRGQQVTLSCSPISGHRSVSWYQQTPGQGLQFLFEYFSETQRNKGNFPGRFSGRQFSNSRSEMNVSTLELGDSALYLCASSLEATSVYEQYFGPGTRLTVT.

The chain is built from TRBV5-1 and TRBJ2-2, with TRBD1 identical over 7 bases. V shed 4 bases, J shed 3 bases, and the junction held 3 bases outside the gene matches. CDR1 is SGHRS, CDR2 YFSETQ, per germline. The CDR3 totals 14 residues. The CDR3 region has the DNA TGCGCCAGCAGCCGGCAGGGGGACACCGGGGAGCTGTTTTTT. Amino acids: CASSRQGDTGELFF.

The chain couples TRBV29-1 to TRBJ2-1, with TRBD1 identical over 9 bases. This CDR3 region has 14 residues. CDR1 is SQVTM, CDR2 ANQGSEA, per germline. Trimming cost V 5 bases and J 3 bases; bases outside gene matches: 5. This CDR3 is CSVRYRGLYNEQFF. CDR3 DNA sequence: TGCAGCGTTCGGTACAGGGGGCTCTACAATGAGCAGTTCTTC.

V is TRBV15 and J is TRBJ2-1, with D perhaps matching TRBD2 (7 bases). Germline loops: CDR1 LNHNV, CDR2 YYDKDF (reference sequence). V lost 5 bases, J lost 2 bases, and 19 bases lay in between. This CDR3 comprises 17 residues. Here the CDR3 DNA reads TGTGCCACCAGCGGATGGGGGGGGCGTCCCCCCTACAATGAGCAGTTCTTC. As protein: CATSGWGGRPPYNEQFF.

J is TRBJ2-1 and V is TRBV18; TRBD2 aligns across 8 bases. This CDR3 region has 15 residues. Unmatched junction bases numbered 5, after V lost 2 bases and J lost 5 bases. Per the germline V gene, CDR1 is KGHSH and CDR2 is LQKENI. CDR3: CASSPAGGNHNEQFF. DNA for the CDR3: TGTGCCAGCTCACCAGCGGGAGGCAACCACAATGAGCAGTTCTTC.

V is TRBV20-1 and J is TRBJ2-1; D gene uncertain. The V and J ends lost 6 bases and 4 bases respectively, with 7 bases between them. CDR3 length equals 11 residues. CDR1 DFQATT and CDR2 SNEGSKA come from the germline V gene (reference sequence). DNA of the CDR3: TGCAGTGCAACCCAGTACAATGAGCAGTTCTTC. Translation gives CSATQYNEQFF.

V gene TRBV11-3 combines with J gene TRBJ2-1; 13 positions agree with TRBD2. In germline, CDR1 is SGHNT, CDR2 YENEEA. This CDR3 has 16 residues. After removal of 4 bases from V and 3 bases from J, the junction contained 3 bases not matched to a gene. The CDR3 here is CASSSGTSGIYNEQFF. The CDR3 bases are TGTGCCAGCAGCTCCGGGACTAGCGGGATCTACAATGAGCAGTTCTTC.

The V and J genes are TRBV11-3 and TRBJ2-5; no definite D call. The germline V and J ends were trimmed by 0 bases and 5 bases, with 7 bases remaining between them. The CDR3 is made up of 13 amino acids. Germline CDR1 reads SGHNT; CDR2 reads YENEEA. CDR3 coding DNA: TGTGCCAGCAGCTTAGATTCTGAGGAGACCCAGTACTTC. Amino acids: CASSLDSEETQYF.

CDR3 in amino acids: CASSPIRTRRYEQFF. Here the CDR3 DNA reads TGTGCCAGCAGCCCAATCCGGACTAGGCGGTATGAGCAGTTCTTC. The gene calls are TRBV11-2 and TRBJ2-1, with TRBD2 identical over 7 bases. V lost 5 bases and J lost 8; bases outside the gene matches: 12. The germline V gene has CDR1 SGHAT and CDR2 FQNNGV. The CDR3 consists of 15 residues.

V and J are TRBV11-2 and TRBJ2-2; 7 bases match TRBD2. The CDR3 is made up of 19 amino acids. V was clipped by 2 bases and J by 4 bases; unmatched bases: 16. CDR1 is SGHAT and CDR2 is FQNNGV in the germline V gene. The CDR3 region has the DNA TGTGCCAGCAGCTTACGCCTGCGGGAGCGTCGGCGTGGCACCGGGGAGCTGTTTTTT. Protein sequence: CASSLRLRERRRGTGELFF.

The chain couples TRBV19 to TRBJ1-2, with 7 bases lining up with TRBD1. The J segment lost 2 bases and the V segment lost 1 base, leaving 10 bases of the junction unmatched. Per germline, CDR1 LNHDA and CDR2 SQIVND (reference sequence). This CDR3 has 17 residues. CDR3 sequence: CASSIGEGAKGNYGYTF. The CDR3 DNA is TGTGCCAGTAGTATAGGAGAGGGGGCGAAGGGAAACTATGGCTACACCTTC.

The chain couples TRBV6-5 to TRBJ2-7, with 11 bases matching TRBD2. Germline V gene lookup returns CDR1 MNHEY and CDR2 SVGAGI. V lost 7 bases, J lost 5 bases, and 7 bases stayed unmatched. The CDR3 sequence is 14 residues long. The CDR3 here is CASNVAGGSHEQYF. The CDR3 bases are TGTGCCAGCAATGTAGCGGGAGGGTCCCACGAGCAGTACTTC.

In this sample, this clone turned up once. The chain combines TRBV18 with TRBJ2-7; possibly TRBD1 for D (5 bases). Trimming took off 4 bases at V and 1 base at J, with 14 bases between the two ends. The CDR3 extends over 15 amino acids. Germline values: CDR1 KGHSH, CDR2 LQKENI. The CDR3 DNA is TGTGCCAGCTCACAAATGAACCAGGGTTCCTACGAGCAGTACTTC. This translates into CASSQMNQGSYEQYF.

J is TRBJ1-5 and V is TRBV15; 9 bases are a match to TRBD1. Germline assignment: CDR1 LNHNV and CDR2 YYDKDF (reference sequence). The CDR3 loop spans 19 amino acids. V was pared by 3 bases and J by 2 bases, with 14 bases of the junction left unmatched. For the CDR3, the DNA is TGTGCCACCAGCAGGACCGCTACCCGGGACAGGGTTGGCAATCAGCCCCAGCATTTT. Its protein is CATSRTATRDRVGNQPQHF. Together with reference TRBV15 and TRBJ1-5, the CDR3 gives the full variable domain: DAMVIQNPRYQVTQFGKPVTLSCSQTLNHNVMYWYQQKSSQAPKLLFHYYDKDFNNEADTPDNFQSRRPNTSFCFLDIRSPGLGDTAMYLCATSRTATRDRVGNQPQHFGDGTRLSIL.

The chain employs TRBV6-1 and TRBJ2-1, with TRBD2 matching 11 bases. Germline CDR1 and CDR2: MNHNS and SASEGT. The CDR3 length is 15 residues. Trimming at V came to 1 base and at J to 8 bases, leaving 4 bases not matched to a gene. CDR3 region: CASSEELAGAHEQFF. The DNA for the CDR3 is TGTGCCAGCAGTGAAGAACTAGCGGGAGCACATGAGCAGTTCTTC.

This clone was seen only once. The V call is TRBV7-2, the J call TRBJ2-6; TRBD1 matches at 9 bases. The CDR3 is made up of 18 amino acids. J was trimmed by 0 bases and V by 2 bases; bases with no gene match: 5. CDR1 is SGHTA, CDR2 FQGNSA, per germline. The CDR3 DNA follows: TGTGCCAGCAGCTTACAAGGGGGACAGGGCTCTGGGGCCAACGTCCTGACTTTC. Residues: CASSLQGGQGSGANVLTF.

The V and J genes are TRBV11-2 and TRBJ2-5; TRBD1 matches 12 bases. After removal of 5 bases from V and 5 bases from J, the junction contained 6 bases not matched to a gene. This CDR3 spans 15 amino acids. Germline CDR1 reads SGHAT; CDR2 reads FQNNGV. The CDR3 here is CASSTGTGGVETQYF. The CDR3 DNA sequence: TGTGCCAGCAGCACCGGGACAGGGGGCGTGGAGACCCAGTACTTC.

The chain carries TRBV5-1 and TRBJ2-1; 9 nucleotides align to TRBD2. After removal of 1 base from V and 9 bases from J, the junction contained 11 bases not matched to a gene. This CDR3 region has 16 residues. Germline CDR1 and CDR2: SGHRS and YFSETQ. The CDR3 loop reads CASSLYGAGGLGEQFF. The CDR3 nucleotides are TGCGCCAGCAGCTTGTACGGGGCGGGAGGGCTAGGTGAGCAGTTCTTC.

The chain recombines TRBV19 with TRBJ2-7; 10 bases line up with TRBD2. Germline V CDR1 and CDR2: LNHDA, SQIVND (reference sequence). There are 15 residues in the CDR3. The junction had 9 bases not matched to a gene; V was cut back by 5 bases and J by 5 bases. Written as DNA, the CDR3 is TGTGCCAGTAGTCGACTAGCGGGCGGGTCCAACGAGCAGTACTTC. Translating gives CASSRLAGGSNEQYF.

The CDR3 DNA sequence: TGTGCCAGCAGCTTGGGGTGGGAATGGGGACTAGCGGTTCAGTACTTC. Protein product: CASSLGWEWGLAVQYF. V usage is TRBV5-5 and J usage is TRBJ2-4, with 11 bases lining up with TRBD2. CDR1 SGHKS and CDR2 YYEKEE come from the germline V gene (reference sequence). The CDR3 extends over 16 amino acids. V lost 0 bases and J lost 11; bases outside the gene matches: 10.

The V and J genes are TRBV27 and TRBJ1-1, with D maybe TRBD1 (5 bases). Germline V CDR1 and CDR2: MNHEY, SMNVEV (reference sequence). The V and J ends lost 5 bases and 1 base respectively, with 11 bases between them. The CDR3 runs to 14 residues. The CDR3 spells CASSGWGGNTEAFF. The CDR3, as DNA: TGTGCCAGCAGTGGTTGGGGGGGGAACACTGAAGCTTTCTTT.

This chain connects TRBV2 to TRBJ2-2; D uncertain. The germline gives CDR1 SNHLY, CDR2 FYNNEI. The length of the CDR3 is 13 residues. V gave up 4 bases and J gave up 6 bases, with 9 bases separating them. CDR3 sequence (DNA): TGTGCCAGCAGTGGATTGGCGGCCGGGGAGCTGTTTTTT. This gives the protein CASSGLAAGELFF.

The J gene is TRBJ1-2, the V gene TRBV7-9; unclear D gene. CDR1 and CDR2 from the germline V gene are SEHNR and FQNEAQ (reference sequence). Trimming left V 5 bases short and J 0 bases short, with 19 bases between. There are 17 residues in the CDR3. The DNA of the CDR3 is TGTGCCAGCAGCCCACCCCGGCCTTCGGAGACTAACTATGGCTACACCTTC. Its protein is CASSPPRPSETNYGYTF.